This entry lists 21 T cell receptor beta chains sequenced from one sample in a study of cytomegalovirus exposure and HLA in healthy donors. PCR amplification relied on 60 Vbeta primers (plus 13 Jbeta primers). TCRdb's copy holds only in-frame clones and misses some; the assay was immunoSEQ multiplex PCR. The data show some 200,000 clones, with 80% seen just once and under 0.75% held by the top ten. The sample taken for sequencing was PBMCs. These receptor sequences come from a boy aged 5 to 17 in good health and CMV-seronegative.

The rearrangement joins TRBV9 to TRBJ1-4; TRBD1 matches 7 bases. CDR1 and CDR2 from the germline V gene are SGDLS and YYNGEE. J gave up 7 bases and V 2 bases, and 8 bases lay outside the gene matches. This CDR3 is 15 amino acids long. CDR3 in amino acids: CASSVTGTVSEKLFF. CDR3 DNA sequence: TGTGCCAGCAGCGTTACCGGGACAGTGAGTGAAAAACTGTTTTTT.

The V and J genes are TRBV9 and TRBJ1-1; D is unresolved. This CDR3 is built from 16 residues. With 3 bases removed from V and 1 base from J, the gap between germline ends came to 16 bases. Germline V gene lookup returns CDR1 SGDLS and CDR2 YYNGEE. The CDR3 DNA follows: TGTGCCAGCAGCGCCCACGGTGGTCCTTCGAACACTGAAGCTTTCTTT. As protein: CASSAHGGPSNTEAFF. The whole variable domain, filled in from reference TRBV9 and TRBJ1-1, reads DSGVTQTPKHLITATGQRVTLRCSPRSGDLSVYWYQQSLDQGLQFLIQYYNGEERAKGNILERFSAQQFPDLHSELNLSSLELGDSALYFCASSAHGGPSNTEAFFGQGTRLTVV.

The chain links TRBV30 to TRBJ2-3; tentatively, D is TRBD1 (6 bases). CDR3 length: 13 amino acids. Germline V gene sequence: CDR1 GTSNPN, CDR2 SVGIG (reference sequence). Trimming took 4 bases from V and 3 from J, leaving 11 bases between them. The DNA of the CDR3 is TGTGCCTGGAACCCTGGACAGACAGATACGCAGTATTTT. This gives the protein CAWNPGQTDTQYF.

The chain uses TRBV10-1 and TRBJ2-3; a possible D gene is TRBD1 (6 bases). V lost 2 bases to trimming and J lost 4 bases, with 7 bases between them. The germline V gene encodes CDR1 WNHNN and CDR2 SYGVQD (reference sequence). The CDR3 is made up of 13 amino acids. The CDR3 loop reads CASSETGPDTQYF. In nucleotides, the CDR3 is TGCGCCAGCAGTGAGACAGGGCCAGATACGCAGTATTTT.

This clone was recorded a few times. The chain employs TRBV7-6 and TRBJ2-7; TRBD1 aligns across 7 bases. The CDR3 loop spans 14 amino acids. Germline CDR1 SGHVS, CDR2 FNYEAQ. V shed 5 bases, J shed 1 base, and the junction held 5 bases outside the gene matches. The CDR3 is CASSPWDSSYEQYF. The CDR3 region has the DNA TGTGCCAGCAGCCCCTGGGACAGTTCCTACGAGCAGTACTTC.

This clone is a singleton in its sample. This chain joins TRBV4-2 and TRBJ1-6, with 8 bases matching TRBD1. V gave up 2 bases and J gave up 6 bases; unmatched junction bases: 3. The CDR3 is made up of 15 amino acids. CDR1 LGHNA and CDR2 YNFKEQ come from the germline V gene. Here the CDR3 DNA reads TGTGCCAGCAGCCAATTGGGGACAGGTAATTCACCCCTCCACTTT. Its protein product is CASSQLGTGNSPLHF.

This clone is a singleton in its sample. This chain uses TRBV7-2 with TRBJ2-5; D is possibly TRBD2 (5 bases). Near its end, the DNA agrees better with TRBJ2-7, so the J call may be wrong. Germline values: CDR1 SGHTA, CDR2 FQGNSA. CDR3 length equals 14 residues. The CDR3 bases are TGTGCCAGCAGCTTAGCGTCGGAGGACTACGAGCAGTACTTC. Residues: CASSLASEDYEQYF.

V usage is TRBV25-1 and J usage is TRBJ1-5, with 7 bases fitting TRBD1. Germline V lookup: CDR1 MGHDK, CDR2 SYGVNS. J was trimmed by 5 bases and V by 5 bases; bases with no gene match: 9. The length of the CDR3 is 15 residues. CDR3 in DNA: TGTGCCAGCAGTTCCACAGGGGTCACCCATCAGCCCCAGCATTTT. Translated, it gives CASSSTGVTHQPQHF. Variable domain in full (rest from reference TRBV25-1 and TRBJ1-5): EADIYQTPRYLVIGTGKKITLECSQTMGHDKMYWYQQDPGMELHLIHYSYGVNSTEKGDLSSESTVSRIRTEHFPLTLESARPSHTSQYLCASSSTGVTHQPQHFGDGTRLSIL.

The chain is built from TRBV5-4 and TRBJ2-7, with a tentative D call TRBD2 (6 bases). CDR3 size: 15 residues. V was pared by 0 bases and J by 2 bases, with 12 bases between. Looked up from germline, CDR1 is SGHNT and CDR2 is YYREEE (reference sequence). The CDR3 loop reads CASSLGIAATYEQYF. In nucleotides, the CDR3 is TGTGCCAGCAGCTTGGGAATAGCGGCAACCTACGAGCAGTACTTC.

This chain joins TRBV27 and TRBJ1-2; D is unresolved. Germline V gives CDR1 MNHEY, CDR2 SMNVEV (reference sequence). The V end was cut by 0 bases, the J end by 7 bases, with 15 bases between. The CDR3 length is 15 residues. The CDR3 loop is CASSLSGGGALGYTF. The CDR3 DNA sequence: TGTGCCAGCAGTTTATCAGGCGGAGGAGCGCTTGGCTACACCTTC.

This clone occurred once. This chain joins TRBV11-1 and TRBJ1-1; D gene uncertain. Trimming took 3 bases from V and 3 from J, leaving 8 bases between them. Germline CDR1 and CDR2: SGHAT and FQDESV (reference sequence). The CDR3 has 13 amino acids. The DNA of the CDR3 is TGTGCCAGCAGCTTGTTTGAGGACACTGAAGCTTTCTTT. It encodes CASSLFEDTEAFF. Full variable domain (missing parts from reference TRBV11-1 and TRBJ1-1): EAEVAQSPRYKITEKSQAVAFWCDPISGHATLYWYRQILGQGPELLVQFQDESVVDDSQLPKDRFSAERLKGVDSTLKIQPAELGDSAMYLCASSLFEDTEAFFGQGTRLTVV.

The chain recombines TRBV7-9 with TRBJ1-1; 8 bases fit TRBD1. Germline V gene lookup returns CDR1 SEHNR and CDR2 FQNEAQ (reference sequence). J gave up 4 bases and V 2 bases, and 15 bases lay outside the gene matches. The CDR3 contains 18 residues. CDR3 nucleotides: TGTGCCAGCAGCTTATTGGGCAGGGGGCGCAGGGATGGCACTGAAGCTTTCTTT. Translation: CASSLLGRGRRDGTEAFF. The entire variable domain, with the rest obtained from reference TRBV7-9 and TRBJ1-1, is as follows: DTGVSQNPRHKITKRGQNVTFRCDPISEHNRLYWYRQTLGQGPEFLTYFQNEAQLEKSRLLSDRFSAERPKGSFSTLEIQRTEQGDSAMYLCASSLLGRGRRDGTEAFFGQGTRLTVV.

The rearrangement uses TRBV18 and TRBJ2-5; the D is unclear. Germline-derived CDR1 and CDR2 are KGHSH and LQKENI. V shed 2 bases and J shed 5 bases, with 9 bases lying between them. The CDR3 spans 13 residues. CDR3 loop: CASSPWQRETQYF. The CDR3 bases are TGTGCCAGCTCACCATGGCAGAGGGAGACCCAGTACTTC.

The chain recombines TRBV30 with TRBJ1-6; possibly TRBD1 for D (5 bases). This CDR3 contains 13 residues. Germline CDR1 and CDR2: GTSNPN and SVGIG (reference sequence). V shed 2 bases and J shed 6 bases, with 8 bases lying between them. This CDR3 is CAWSHGGNSPLHF. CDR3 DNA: TGTGCCTGGAGTCACGGGGGTAATTCACCCCTCCACTTT.

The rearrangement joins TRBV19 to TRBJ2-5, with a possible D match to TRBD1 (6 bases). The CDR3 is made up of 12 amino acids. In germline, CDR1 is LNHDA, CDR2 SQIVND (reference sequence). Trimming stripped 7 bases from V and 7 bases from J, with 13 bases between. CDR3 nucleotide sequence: TGTGCCAGTAATCCAGGGGAAGGGACCCAGTACTTC. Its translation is CASNPGEGTQYF. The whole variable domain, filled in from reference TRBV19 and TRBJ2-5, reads DGGITQSPKYLFRKEGQNVTLSCEQNLNHDAMYWYRQDPGQGLRLIYYSQIVNDFQKGDIAEGYSVSREKKESFPLTVTSAQKNPTAFYLCASNPGEGTQYFGPGTRLLVL.

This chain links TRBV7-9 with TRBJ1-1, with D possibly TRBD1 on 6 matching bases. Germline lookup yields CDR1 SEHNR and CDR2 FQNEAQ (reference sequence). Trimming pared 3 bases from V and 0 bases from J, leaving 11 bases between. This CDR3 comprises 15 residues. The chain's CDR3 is CASSFSTGLNTEAFF. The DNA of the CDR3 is TGTGCCAGCAGCTTCTCCACAGGGTTGAACACTGAAGCTTTCTTT.

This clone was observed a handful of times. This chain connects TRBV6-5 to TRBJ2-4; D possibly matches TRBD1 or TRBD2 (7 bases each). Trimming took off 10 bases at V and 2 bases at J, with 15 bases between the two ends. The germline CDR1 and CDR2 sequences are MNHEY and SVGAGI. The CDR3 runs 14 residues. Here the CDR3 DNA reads TGTGCCACCAGGGGGGAGGGTTCCAAAAACATTCAGTACTTC. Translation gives CATRGEGSKNIQYF.

Here the CDR3 reads CASSSSGDGELFF. Here the CDR3 DNA reads TGTGCCAGCAGTTCAAGCGGGGACGGGGAGCTGTTTTTT. The chain joins TRBV6-6 to TRBJ2-2, with 7 positions matching TRBD2. This CDR3 has 13 amino acids. Unmatched junction bases numbered 3, after V lost 4 bases and J lost 7 bases. CDR1 and CDR2 (germline): MNHNY, SVGAGI (reference sequence).

The CDR3 region is CASREASGSGEQYF. Here the CDR3 DNA reads TGTGCCAGCAGAGAGGCCTCCGGATCCGGCGAGCAGTACTTC. This chain joins TRBV2 and TRBJ2-7; no firm D call. Trimming shortened V by 6 bases and J by 6 bases, and 18 bases separated the two germline ends. CDR1 and CDR2 from the germline V gene are SNHLY and FYNNEI. This CDR3 is built from 14 residues.

CDR3 loop: CASSIQGAWETQYF. The CDR3 DNA sequence: TGTGCCAGTAGTATTCAGGGGGCATGGGAGACCCAGTACTTC. The chain couples TRBV19 to TRBJ2-5; 8 bases agree with TRBD1. This CDR3 contains 14 residues. The germline V gene has CDR1 LNHDA and CDR2 SQIVND (reference sequence). V trimming: 3 bases; J trimming: 5 bases; junction bases outside the gene matches: 5.

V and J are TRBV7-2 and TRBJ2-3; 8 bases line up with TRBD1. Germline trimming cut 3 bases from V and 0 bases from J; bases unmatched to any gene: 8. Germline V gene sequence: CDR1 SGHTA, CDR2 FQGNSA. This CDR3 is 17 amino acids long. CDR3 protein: CASSLTDRGVSTDTQYF. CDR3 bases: TGTGCCAGCAGCTTGACAGACAGGGGAGTTAGCACAGATACGCAGTATTTT.